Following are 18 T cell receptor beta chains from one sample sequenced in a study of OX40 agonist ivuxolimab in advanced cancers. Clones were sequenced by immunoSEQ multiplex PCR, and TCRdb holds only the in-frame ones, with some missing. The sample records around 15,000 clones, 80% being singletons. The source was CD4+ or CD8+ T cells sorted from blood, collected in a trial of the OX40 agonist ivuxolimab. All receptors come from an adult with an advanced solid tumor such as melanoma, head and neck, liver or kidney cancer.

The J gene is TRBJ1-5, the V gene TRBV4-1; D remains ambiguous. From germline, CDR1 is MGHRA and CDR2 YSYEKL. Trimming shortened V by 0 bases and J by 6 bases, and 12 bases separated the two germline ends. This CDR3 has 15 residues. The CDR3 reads CASSQDVGVRQPQHF. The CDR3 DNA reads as TGCGCCAGCAGCCAAGATGTTGGGGTTCGTCAGCCCCAGCATTTT.

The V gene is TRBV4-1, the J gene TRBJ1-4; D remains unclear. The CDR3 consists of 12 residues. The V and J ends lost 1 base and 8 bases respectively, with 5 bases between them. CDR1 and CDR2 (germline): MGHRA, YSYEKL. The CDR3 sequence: CASSQADEKLFF. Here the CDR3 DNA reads TGCGCCAGCAGCCAAGCGGACGAAAAACTGTTTTTT.

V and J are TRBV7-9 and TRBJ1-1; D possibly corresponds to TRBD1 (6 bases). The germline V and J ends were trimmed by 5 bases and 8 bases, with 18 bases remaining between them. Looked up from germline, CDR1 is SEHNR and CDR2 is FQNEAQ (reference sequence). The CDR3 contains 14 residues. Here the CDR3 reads CASSIGGGGSEAFF. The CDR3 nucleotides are TGTGCCAGCAGCATCGGGGGAGGGGGAAGCGAAGCTTTCTTT.

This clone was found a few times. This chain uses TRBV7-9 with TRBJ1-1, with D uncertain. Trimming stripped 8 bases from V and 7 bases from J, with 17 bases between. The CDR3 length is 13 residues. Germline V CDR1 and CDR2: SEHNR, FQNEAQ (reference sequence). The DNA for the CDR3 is TGTGCCAGCGGCAAAACGGTCGCCCTTGAAGCTTTCTTT. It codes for CASGKTVALEAFF.

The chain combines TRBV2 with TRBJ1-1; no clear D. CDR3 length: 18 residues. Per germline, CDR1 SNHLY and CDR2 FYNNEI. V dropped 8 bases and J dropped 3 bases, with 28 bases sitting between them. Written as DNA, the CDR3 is TGTGCCAGCGCCCTGCGAGGCATGCCCACCGCCGCCGACACTGAAGCTTTCTTT. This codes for CASALRGMPTAADTEAFF.

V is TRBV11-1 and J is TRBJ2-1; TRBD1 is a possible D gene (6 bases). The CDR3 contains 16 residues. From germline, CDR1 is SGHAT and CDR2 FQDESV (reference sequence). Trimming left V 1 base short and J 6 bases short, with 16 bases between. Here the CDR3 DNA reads TGTGCCAGCAGCTTAGTGGCGGACAGCTACGGCAATGAGCAGTTCTTC. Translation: CASSLVADSYGNEQFF.

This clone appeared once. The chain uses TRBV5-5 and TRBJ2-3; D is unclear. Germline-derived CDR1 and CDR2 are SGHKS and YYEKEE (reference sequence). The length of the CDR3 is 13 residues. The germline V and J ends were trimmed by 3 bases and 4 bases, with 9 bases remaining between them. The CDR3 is CASSWALPDTQYF. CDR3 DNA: TGTGCCAGCAGCTGGGCCCTCCCAGATACGCAGTATTTT.

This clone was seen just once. The CDR3: CSVEVWDTTYEQYF. The DNA for the CDR3 is TGCAGCGTTGAAGTGTGGGACACCACGTACGAGCAGTACTTC. The V gene is TRBV29-1, the J gene TRBJ2-7; D may be TRBD1 (6 bases). Trimming shortened V by 1 base and J by 4 bases, and 14 bases separated the two germline ends. The germline V gene encodes CDR1 SQVTM and CDR2 ANQGSEA. CDR3 length equals 14 residues.

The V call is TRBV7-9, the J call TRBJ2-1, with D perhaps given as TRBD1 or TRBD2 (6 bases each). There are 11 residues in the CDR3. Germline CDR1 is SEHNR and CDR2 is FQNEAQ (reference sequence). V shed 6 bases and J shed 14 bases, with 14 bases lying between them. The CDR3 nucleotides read TGTGCCAGCAGTTGGGTAGGGGGGAAGTTCTTC. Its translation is CASSWVGGKFF.

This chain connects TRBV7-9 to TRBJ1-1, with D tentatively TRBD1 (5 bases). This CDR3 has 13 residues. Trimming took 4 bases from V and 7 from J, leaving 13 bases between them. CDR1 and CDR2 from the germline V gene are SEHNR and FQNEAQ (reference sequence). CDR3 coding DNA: TGTGCCAGCAGCTCCCCGGGGGGGGATGAAGCTTTCTTT. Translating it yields CASSSPGGDEAFF.

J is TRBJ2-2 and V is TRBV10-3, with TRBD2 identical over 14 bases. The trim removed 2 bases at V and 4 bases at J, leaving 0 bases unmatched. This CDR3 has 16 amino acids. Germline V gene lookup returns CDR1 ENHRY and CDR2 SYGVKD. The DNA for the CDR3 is TGTGCCATCAGTGAGGGGACTAGCGGGAGCACCGGGGAGCTGTTTTTT. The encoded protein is CAISEGTSGSTGELFF.

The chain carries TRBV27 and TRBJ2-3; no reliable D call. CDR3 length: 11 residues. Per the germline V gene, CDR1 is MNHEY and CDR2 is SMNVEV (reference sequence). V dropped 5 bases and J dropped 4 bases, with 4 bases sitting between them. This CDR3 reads CASSGPDTQYF. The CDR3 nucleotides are TGTGCCAGCAGTGGTCCAGATACGCAGTATTTT.

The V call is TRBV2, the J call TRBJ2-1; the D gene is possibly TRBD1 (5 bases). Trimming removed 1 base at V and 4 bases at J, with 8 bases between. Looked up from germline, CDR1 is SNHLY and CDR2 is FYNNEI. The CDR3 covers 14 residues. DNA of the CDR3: TGTGCCAGCAGTGAAGTTACAGGTTACAATGAGCAGTTCTTC. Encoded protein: CASSEVTGYNEQFF.

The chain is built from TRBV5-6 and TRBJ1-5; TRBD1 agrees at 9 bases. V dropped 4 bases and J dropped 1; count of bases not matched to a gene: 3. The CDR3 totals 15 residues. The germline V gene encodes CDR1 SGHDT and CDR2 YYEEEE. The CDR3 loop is CASSRGQGSNQPQHF. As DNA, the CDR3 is TGTGCCAGCAGCCGGGGACAGGGCAGCAATCAGCCCCAGCATTTT.

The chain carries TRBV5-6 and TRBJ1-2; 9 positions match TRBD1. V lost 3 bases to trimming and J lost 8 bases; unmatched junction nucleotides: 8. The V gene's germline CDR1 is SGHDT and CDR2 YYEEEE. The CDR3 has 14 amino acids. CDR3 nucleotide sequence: TGTGCCAGCAGCTCCGGGACAGGGACCTTCGGCTACACCTTC. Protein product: CASSSGTGTFGYTF.

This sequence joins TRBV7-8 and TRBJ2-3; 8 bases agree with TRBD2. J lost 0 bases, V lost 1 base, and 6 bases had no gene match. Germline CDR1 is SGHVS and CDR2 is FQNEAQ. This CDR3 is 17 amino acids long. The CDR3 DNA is TGTGCCAGCAGCTTAGTAGCGGGGATATTTAGCACAGATACGCAGTATTTT. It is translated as CASSLVAGIFSTDTQYF.

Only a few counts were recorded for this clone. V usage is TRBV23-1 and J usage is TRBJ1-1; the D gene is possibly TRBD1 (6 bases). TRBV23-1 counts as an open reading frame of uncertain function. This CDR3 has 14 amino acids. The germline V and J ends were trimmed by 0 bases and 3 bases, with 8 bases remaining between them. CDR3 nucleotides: TGCGCCAGCAGTCAATCGAACAGGGACACTGAAGCTTTCTTT. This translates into CASSQSNRDTEAFF.

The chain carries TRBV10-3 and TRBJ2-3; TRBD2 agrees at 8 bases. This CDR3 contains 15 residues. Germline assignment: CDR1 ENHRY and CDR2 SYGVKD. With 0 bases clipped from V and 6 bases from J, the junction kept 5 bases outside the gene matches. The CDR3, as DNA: TGTGCCATCAGTGAGTCACCACCTAGCGGGGATACGCAGTATTTT. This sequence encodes CAISESPPSGDTQYF.